This TCR beta chain appears in the sequencing data of a study of radiotherapy plus CTLA-4 blockade in lung cancer. On the study more broadly: Objective responses were seen in around 20% of patients, disease control in more than 30%.

General observations from the study: TCR clones originating in tumors grew in number in blood after radiotherapy plus ipilimumab.

Focal radiation plus CTLA-4 blockade with ipilimumab was given to patients with chemo-refractory metastatic non-small-cell lung cancer. On this clone: Its antigen is currently unknown.

TCRdb's table, derived via immunoSEQ multiplex PCR, lists solely in-frame clones and lacks some. This sample has about 62,000 clones, with more than 70% found just once. This CDR3 spans 11 amino acids. Germline V gene data show CDR1 as LGHNT and CDR2 as FRNRAP. Trimming stripped 0 bases from V and 9 bases from J, with 4 bases between. The material was peripheral blood, obtained from a patient treated with radiotherapy plus ipilimumab. This chain connects TRBV12-5 to TRBJ2-3; D remains ambiguous. The clonotype comes from a human donor with non-small cell lung cancer who had a complete response to radiotherapy plus ipilimumab. The CDR3 coding sequence is TGTGCTAGTGGTTTGGTTGGCACGCAGTATTTT. Encoded protein: CASGLVGTQYF.